The 2 T cell receptor beta chains listed next were all sequenced from one sample in a study of shared clonotypes between healthy human individuals. This table comes from immunoSEQ multiplex PCR, and its TCRdb copy is limited to in-frame clones, with some not included. The sample lists 2 million to 2.5 million clones, 90% to 96% seen once, with more than 0.1% in the top ten. The sequenced material came from naive CD4+ T cells sorted from blood. Subset described: CD45RA+ positively selected. These receptors came from a man aged 18 to 30 in good health.

This rearrangement joins TRBV19 to TRBJ2-1; tentative D call: TRBD1 (6 bases). Germline CDR1 and CDR2: LNHDA and SQIVND (reference sequence). The CDR3 has 15 residues. V was clipped by 4 bases and J by 4 bases, with 14 bases between them. CDR3 nucleotide sequence: TGTGCCAGTAGTACTACCGGGACACTTTACAATGAGCAGTTCTTC. Translated: CASSTTGTLYNEQFF.

The J gene is TRBJ1-2, the V gene TRBV18; TRBD1 is a possible D gene (6 bases). The V gene's germline CDR1 is KGHSH and CDR2 LQKENI. The CDR3 extends over 14 amino acids. V was clipped by 6 bases and J by 7 bases, with 18 bases between them. The CDR3 bases are TGTGCCAGCTCCTCGGGGGTGACAGGCGGTGGCTACACCTTC. This codes for CASSSGVTGGGYTF.